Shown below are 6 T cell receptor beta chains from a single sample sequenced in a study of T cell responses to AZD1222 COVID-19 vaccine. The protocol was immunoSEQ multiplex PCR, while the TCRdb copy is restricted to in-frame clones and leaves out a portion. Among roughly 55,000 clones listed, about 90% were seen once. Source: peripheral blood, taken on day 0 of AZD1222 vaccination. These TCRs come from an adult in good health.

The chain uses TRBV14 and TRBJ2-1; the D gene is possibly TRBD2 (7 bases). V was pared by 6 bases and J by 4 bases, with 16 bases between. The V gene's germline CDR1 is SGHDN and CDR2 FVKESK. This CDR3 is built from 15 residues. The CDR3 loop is CASSPPGGQYNEQFF. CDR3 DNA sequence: TGTGCCAGCAGTCCCCCGGGGGGACAATACAATGAGCAGTTCTTC. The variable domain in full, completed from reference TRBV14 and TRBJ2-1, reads EAGVTQFPSHSVIEKGQTVTLRCDPISGHDNLYWYRRVMGKEIKFLLHFVKESKQDESGMPNNRFLAERTGGTYSTLKVQPAELEDSGVYFCASSPPGGQYNEQFFGPGTRLTVL.

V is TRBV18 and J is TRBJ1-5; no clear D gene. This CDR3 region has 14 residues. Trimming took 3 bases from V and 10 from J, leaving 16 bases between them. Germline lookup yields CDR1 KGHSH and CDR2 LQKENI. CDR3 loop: CASSPDSSGVPQHF. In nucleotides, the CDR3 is TGTGCCAGCTCACCGGACTCGAGCGGTGTTCCCCAGCATTTT.

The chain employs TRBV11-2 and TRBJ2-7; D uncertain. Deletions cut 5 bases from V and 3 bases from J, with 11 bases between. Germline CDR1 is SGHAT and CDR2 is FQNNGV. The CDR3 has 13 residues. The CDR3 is CASSLNRNYEQYF. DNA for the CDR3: TGTGCCAGCAGCCTTAACAGAAACTACGAGCAGTACTTC.

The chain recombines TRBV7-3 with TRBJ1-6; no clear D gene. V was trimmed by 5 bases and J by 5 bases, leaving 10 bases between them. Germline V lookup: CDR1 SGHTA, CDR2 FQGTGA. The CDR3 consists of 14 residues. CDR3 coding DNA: TGTGCCAGCAGCGAACAGTCGCATAATTCACCCCTCCACTTT. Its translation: CASSEQSHNSPLHF.

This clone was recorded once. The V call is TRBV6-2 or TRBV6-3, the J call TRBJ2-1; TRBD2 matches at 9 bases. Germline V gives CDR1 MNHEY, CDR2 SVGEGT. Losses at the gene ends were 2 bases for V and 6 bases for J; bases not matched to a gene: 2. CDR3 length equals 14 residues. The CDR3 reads CASSYPGLANEQFF. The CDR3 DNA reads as TGTGCCAGCAGTTACCCGGGACTAGCCAATGAGCAGTTCTTC.

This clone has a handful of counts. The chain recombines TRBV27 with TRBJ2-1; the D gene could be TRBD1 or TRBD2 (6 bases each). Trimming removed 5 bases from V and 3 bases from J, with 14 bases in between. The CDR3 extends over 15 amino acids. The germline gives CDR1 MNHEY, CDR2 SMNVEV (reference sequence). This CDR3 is CASSPEGGLYNEQFF. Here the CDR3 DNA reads TGTGCCAGCAGTCCAGAAGGGGGACTCTACAATGAGCAGTTCTTC.